These T cell receptor beta chains were read from a single sample in a study of T cell repertoires in cytomegalovirus infection. In TCRdb, the reads were re-called with MiXCR into one record per CDR3 protein. Of around 490,000 distinct CDR3 sequences listed, 26% were seen once; the top ten hold 13%. Sequencing was carried out using PBMCs. These receptors originate from a human donor in good health (CMV status not recorded). Some clones in this sample may be carry-over from other donors' samples. CDR3s leave out the opening cysteine and the closing phenylalanine or tryptophan. The order of the fields is J gene, V gene, CDR3 protein.

j_gene: TRBJ2-1; v_gene: TRBV7-8; CDR3aa: ASRRDRGRVYNEQF
j_gene: TRBJ2-1; v_gene: TRBV6-5; CDR3aa: ASSYTPTTTGIGSYNEQF
j_gene: TRBJ1-5; v_gene: TRBV6-1; CDR3aa: ASRTGQSNQPQH
j_gene: TRBJ2-3; v_gene: TRBV7-2; CDR3aa: ASSLVVRDTQY
j_gene: TRBJ2-5; v_gene: TRBV29-1; CDR3aa: SVRSGGRETQY
j_gene: TRBJ2-1; v_gene: TRBV7-9; CDR3aa: ASSFGGNDEQF
j_gene: TRBJ1-5; v_gene: TRBV20-1; CDR3aa: SARGVGNQPQH
j_gene: TRBJ2-5; v_gene: TRBV7-2; CDR3aa: ASSLSLRDVGETQY
j_gene: TRBJ1-6; v_gene: TRBV30; CDR3aa: ASTASSYNSPLH
j_gene: TRBJ2-1; v_gene: TRBV6-5; CDR3aa: ASNKPGGEEQF
j_gene: TRBJ1-1; v_gene: TRBV7-2; CDR3aa: ASSLYGGQAF
j_gene: TRBJ1-6; v_gene: TRBV6-1; CDR3aa: ASSEWGEAGSPLH
j_gene: TRBJ2-3; v_gene: TRBV28; CDR3aa: ATERGTDTQY
j_gene: TRBJ2-1; v_gene: TRBV7-6; CDR3aa: ASSLAAASSYNEQF
j_gene: TRBJ2-7; v_gene: TRBV6-5; CDR3aa: ASTFVAGGKQY
j_gene: TRBJ2-1; v_gene: TRBV6-2/TRBV6-3; CDR3aa: ASSHPTSGRNEQF
j_gene: TRBJ2-7; v_gene: TRBV20-1; CDR3aa: SAKTGEINEQY
j_gene: TRBJ2-5; v_gene: TRBV9; CDR3aa: ASSALGGNQETQY
j_gene: TRBJ2-5; v_gene: TRBV7-8; CDR3aa: ASSPSQRRLGETQY
j_gene: TRBJ2-5; v_gene: TRBV6-6; CDR3aa: ATNNDAGFLGAQY
j_gene: TRBJ2-3; v_gene: TRBV24-1; CDR3aa: ATSDPGLDADTQY
j_gene: TRBJ1-2; v_gene: TRBV4-3; CDR3aa: ASSQGGGWQELDGYT
j_gene: TRBJ2-3; v_gene: TRBV6-1; CDR3aa: ASRQGMTDTQY
j_gene: TRBJ1-4; v_gene: TRBV6-5; CDR3aa: ASSYLGNEKLF
j_gene: TRBJ2-7; v_gene: TRBV7-9; CDR3aa: ASSLSGKSYEQY
j_gene: TRBJ2-5; v_gene: TRBV28; CDR3aa: ASSLFRTPLTGQETQY
j_gene: TRBJ2-6; v_gene: TRBV29-1; CDR3aa: SVEGPKDSGANVLT